The 15 T cell receptor beta chains presented below share a single source sample, sequenced in a study of shared clonotypes between healthy human individuals. The method was immunoSEQ multiplex PCR; TCRdb's version includes in-frame clones alone and lacks a portion of them. Among 2 million to 2.5 million clones listed, 95% were seen once. The source material was naive CD4+ T cells sorted from blood. Subset meaning: CD45RA+ positively selected. The receptor source for this set is a man aged 18 to 29 in good health.

The V call is TRBV7-2, the J call TRBJ1-5; 9 bases line up with TRBD1. CDR3 length equals 14 residues. V shed 5 bases, J shed 4 bases, and the junction held 3 bases outside the gene matches. Germline-derived CDR1 and CDR2 are SGHTA and FQGNSA. The CDR3 reads CASSTGTGNQPQHF. The CDR3 DNA reads TGTGCCAGCAGCACCGGGACAGGGAATCAGCCCCAGCATTTT.

The J gene is TRBJ2-5, the V gene TRBV15; 9 positions match TRBD1. The CDR3 consists of 15 residues. V lost 5 bases to trimming and J lost 5 bases; unmatched junction nucleotides: 9. The germline V gene encodes CDR1 LNHNV and CDR2 YYDKDF (reference sequence). The CDR3 DNA reads as TGTGCCACCAGCTTCTGGACAGGGGTCCCGGAGACCCAGTACTTC. This gives the protein CATSFWTGVPETQYF.

J is TRBJ2-3 and V is TRBV27; D is unclear. The V and J ends lost 5 bases and 0 bases respectively, with 6 bases between them. The CDR3 runs to 13 residues. Germline lookup yields CDR1 MNHEY and CDR2 SMNVEV (reference sequence). CDR3: CASSGTSTDTQYF. DNA of the CDR3: TGTGCCAGCAGTGGAACTAGCACAGATACGCAGTATTTT.

The V gene is TRBV2, the J gene TRBJ2-4, with a tentative D call TRBD1 (6 bases). V lost 4 bases and J lost 0, with 10 bases in between. CDR1 and CDR2 (germline): SNHLY, FYNNEI. This CDR3 contains 15 residues. In DNA, the CDR3 is TGTGCCAGCAGTGGGCCAGGGGAAGCCAAAAACATTCAGTACTTC. This sequence encodes CASSGPGEAKNIQYF.

The chain joins TRBV2 to TRBJ2-7, with TRBD2 as a possible D gene (6 bases). CDR1 and CDR2 (germline): SNHLY, FYNNEI. This CDR3 comprises 15 residues. Trimming left V 8 bases short and J 0 bases short, with 17 bases between. CDR3 in amino acids: CASEKRRGGSYEQYF. The CDR3 nucleotides are TGTGCCAGCGAAAAGCGGAGGGGTGGCTCCTACGAGCAGTACTTC.

The gene calls are TRBV5-1 and TRBJ2-1, with 8 nucleotides matching TRBD2. The ends lost 4 bases at V and 9 bases at J; junction bases unmatched: 12. The CDR3 is 15 residues long. Germline lookup yields CDR1 SGHRS and CDR2 YFSETQ. The CDR3 loop reads CASSPGREGLSEQFF. CDR3 in DNA: TGCGCCAGCAGCCCGGGTCGGGAGGGCCTGAGTGAGCAGTTCTTC.

The V and J genes are TRBV6-1 and TRBJ2-7; TRBD1 is a possible D gene (5 bases). The germline V gene encodes CDR1 MNHNS and CDR2 SASEGT. V gave up 4 bases and J gave up 6 bases, with 22 bases separating them. The CDR3 runs to 16 residues. The chain's CDR3 is CASSVLGDVNFGEQYF. Here the CDR3 DNA reads TGTGCCAGCAGTGTTTTAGGGGATGTGAACTTCGGCGAGCAGTACTTC.

This rearrangement joins TRBV19 to TRBJ1-5, with 7 bases lining up with TRBD1. Per germline, CDR1 LNHDA and CDR2 SQIVND (reference sequence). This CDR3 region has 14 residues. With 4 bases clipped from V and 4 bases from J, the junction kept 4 bases outside the gene matches. CDR3 region: CASSKTGENQPQHF. The CDR3 nucleotides read TGTGCCAGTAGTAAAACAGGGGAAAATCAGCCCCAGCATTTT.

The genes are TRBV5-6 and TRBJ2-1, with 8 bases identical to TRBD1. V gave up 3 bases and J gave up 0 bases; unmatched junction bases: 14. Germline V gene sequence: CDR1 SGHDT, CDR2 YYEEEE. This CDR3 contains 19 residues. CDR3 DNA: TGTGCCAGCAGCTCCGACAGGGGCCCTCCCTTGAGCTCCTACAATGAGCAGTTCTTC. Translating it yields CASSSDRGPPLSSYNEQFF. Based on the CDR3 plus reference TRBV5-6 and TRBJ2-1, the full variable domain is DAGVTQSPTHLIKTRGQQVTLRCSPKSGHDTVSWYQQALGQGPQFIFQYYEEEERQRGNFPDRFSGHQFPNYSSELNVNALLLGDSALYLCASSSDRGPPLSSYNEQFFGPGTRLTVL.

The gene calls are TRBV25-1 and TRBJ1-1; 7 nucleotides agree with TRBD1. J gave up 4 bases and V 7 bases, and 9 bases lay outside the gene matches. In germline, CDR1 is MGHDK, CDR2 SYGVNS. This CDR3 has 14 residues. CDR3 loop: CASTKTGSGTEAFF. As DNA, the CDR3 is TGTGCCAGCACCAAGACAGGGTCAGGCACTGAAGCTTTCTTT.

The chain uses TRBV5-1 and TRBJ1-6; D is undetermined. The CDR3 consists of 15 residues. CDR1 SGHRS and CDR2 YFSETQ come from the germline V gene. With 5 bases removed from V and 5 bases from J, the gap between germline ends came to 14 bases. The CDR3 loop is CASSPVEGHNSPLHF. The CDR3 DNA sequence: TGCGCCAGCAGTCCCGTCGAGGGCCATAATTCACCCCTCCACTTT.

This clone has a single count. The same CDR3 arises from other DNA sequences in this sample as well. The V and J genes are TRBV6-5 and TRBJ1-4, with D possibly being TRBD1 (5 bases). This CDR3 is built from 13 residues. Germline-derived CDR1 and CDR2 are MNHEY and SVGAGI. Trimming cost V 8 bases and J 2 bases, with 9 bases left between them. Written as DNA, the CDR3 is TGTGCCAGCCGGGCAGGGACTAATGAAAAACTGTTTTTT. Translating it yields CASRAGTNEKLFF.

This clone has only one observation. The chain joins TRBV5-1 to TRBJ2-3, with D perhaps matching TRBD1 (7 bases). V dropped 5 bases and J dropped 1 base, with 14 bases sitting between them. Per the germline V gene, CDR1 is SGHRS and CDR2 is YFSETQ. The CDR3 consists of 15 residues. The DNA of the CDR3 is TGCGCCAGCAGACAGGGGACTGGGGGCACAGATACGCAGTATTTT. As protein: CASRQGTGGTDTQYF.

The chain has TRBV30 and TRBJ2-3; 9 bases line up with TRBD1. Unmatched junction bases numbered 16, after V lost 8 bases and J lost 1 base. The CDR3 spans 17 residues. Germline loops: CDR1 GTSNPN, CDR2 SVGIG (reference sequence). CDR3 sequence reads: CARSGTGLLFGTDTQYF. In DNA form, the CDR3 reads TGTGCCCGATCCGGGACAGGGCTTTTATTCGGCACAGATACGCAGTATTTT.

V usage is TRBV11-2 and J usage is TRBJ2-7, with D maybe TRBD1 (6 bases). Trimming cost V 3 bases and J 4 bases, with 16 bases left between them. This CDR3 is 15 amino acids long. The V gene's germline CDR1 is SGHAT and CDR2 FQNNGV. CDR3 region: CASSFKRTDLYEQYF. CDR3 DNA sequence: TGTGCCAGCAGCTTCAAACGGACAGATTTGTACGAGCAGTACTTC.